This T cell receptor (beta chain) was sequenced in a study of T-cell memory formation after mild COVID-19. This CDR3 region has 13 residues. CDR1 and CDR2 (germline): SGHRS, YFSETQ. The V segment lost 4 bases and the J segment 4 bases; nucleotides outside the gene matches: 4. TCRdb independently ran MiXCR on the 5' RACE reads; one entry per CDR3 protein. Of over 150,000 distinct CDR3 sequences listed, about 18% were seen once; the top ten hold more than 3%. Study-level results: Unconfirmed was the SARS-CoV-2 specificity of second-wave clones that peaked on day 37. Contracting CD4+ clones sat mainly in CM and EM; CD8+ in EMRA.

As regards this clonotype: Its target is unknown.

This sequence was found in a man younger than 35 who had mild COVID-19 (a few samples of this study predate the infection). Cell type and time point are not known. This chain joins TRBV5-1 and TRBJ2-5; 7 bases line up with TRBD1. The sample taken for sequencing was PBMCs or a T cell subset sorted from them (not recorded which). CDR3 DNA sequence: TGCGCCAGCAGCGTCGGACAGGTAGAGACCCAGTACTTC. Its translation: CASSVGQVETQYF.